What follows describes a single TCR beta chain. The data derive from a study of technical replicates of blood from a handful of donors. The data were produced by immunoSEQ multiplex PCR, yet TCRdb's version contains in-frame clones alone and is incomplete. The sample has under 80,000 clones, just under 97% seen once. The germline gives CDR1 SNHLY, CDR2 FYNNEI. V shed 6 bases, J shed 4 bases, and the junction held 15 bases outside the gene matches. The CDR3 spans 17 residues. The chain has TRBV2 and TRBJ2-1, with 7 bases matching TRBD2. This clonotype was obtained from a human donor in good health. The sequenced sample consisted of T cells isolated from PBMCs. The CDR3 loop is CASSTIEGGLRYNEQFF. CDR3 sequence (DNA): TGTGCCAGCAGCACGATTGAGGGAGGGCTAAGGTACAATGAGCAGTTCTTC.